The 2 T cell receptor beta chains presented below share a single source sample, sequenced in a study of early stage breast cancer tumors. The assay was immunoSEQ multiplex PCR, and TCRdb's table has in-frame clones only and misses some. This sample has some 70,000 clones, with approximately 80% found just once. Sequencing used blood. The receptors here all came from a person aged 55 to 75 with breast cancer.

V and J are TRBV27 and TRBJ1-3; 8 bases agree with TRBD1. Looked up from germline, CDR1 is MNHEY and CDR2 is SMNVEV (reference sequence). The V gene end was trimmed by 5 bases and the J gene end by 10 bases; junction bases not matched to a gene: 7. The CDR3 runs 13 residues. Here the CDR3 DNA reads TGTGCCAGCAGTAACGGACAGGGTAGAACCATATATTTT. As protein: CASSNGQGRTIYF.

The chain has TRBV5-6 and TRBJ2-2; D might be TRBD1 or TRBD2, each matching 7 bases. Trimming removed 7 bases from V and 5 bases from J, with 18 bases in between. This CDR3 spans 15 amino acids. Germline CDR1 reads SGHDT; CDR2 reads YYEEEE. Written as DNA, the CDR3 is TGTGCCAGCGACACTCAGGGGGGGAGGACCGGGGAGCTGTTTTTT. Translated: CASDTQGGRTGELFF.